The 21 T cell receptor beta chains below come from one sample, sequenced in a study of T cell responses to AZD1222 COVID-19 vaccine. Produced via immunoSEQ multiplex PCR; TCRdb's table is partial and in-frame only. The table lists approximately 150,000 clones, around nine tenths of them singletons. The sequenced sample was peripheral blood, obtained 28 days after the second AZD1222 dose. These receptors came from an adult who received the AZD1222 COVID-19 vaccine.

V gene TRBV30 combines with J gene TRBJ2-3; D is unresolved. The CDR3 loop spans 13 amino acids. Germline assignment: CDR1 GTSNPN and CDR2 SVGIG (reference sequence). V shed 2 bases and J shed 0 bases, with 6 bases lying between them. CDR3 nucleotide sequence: TGTGCCTGGAGTATTGGGAGCACAGATACGCAGTATTTT. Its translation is CAWSIGSTDTQYF.

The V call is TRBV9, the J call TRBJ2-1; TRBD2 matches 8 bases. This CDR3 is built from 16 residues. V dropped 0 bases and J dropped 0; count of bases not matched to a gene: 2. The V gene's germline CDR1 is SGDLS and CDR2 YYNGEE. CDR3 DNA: TGTGCCAGCAGCGTAGCGGGGGGGCGCTCCTACAATGAGCAGTTCTTC. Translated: CASSVAGGRSYNEQFF.

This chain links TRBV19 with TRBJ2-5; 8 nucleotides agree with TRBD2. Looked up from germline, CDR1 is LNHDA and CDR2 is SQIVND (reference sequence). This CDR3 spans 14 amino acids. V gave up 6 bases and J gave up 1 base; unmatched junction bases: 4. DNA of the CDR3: TGTGCCAGTAGCACGGGGGGGTCCCAAGAGACCCAGTACTTC. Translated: CASSTGGSQETQYF.

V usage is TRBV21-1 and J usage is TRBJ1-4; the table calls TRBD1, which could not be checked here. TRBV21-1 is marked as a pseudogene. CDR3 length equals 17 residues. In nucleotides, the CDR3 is TGTGCCAGCAGCAAGGGTGGACAGTATGCAACTAATGAAAAACTGTTTTTT. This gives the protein CASSKGGQYATNEKLFF.

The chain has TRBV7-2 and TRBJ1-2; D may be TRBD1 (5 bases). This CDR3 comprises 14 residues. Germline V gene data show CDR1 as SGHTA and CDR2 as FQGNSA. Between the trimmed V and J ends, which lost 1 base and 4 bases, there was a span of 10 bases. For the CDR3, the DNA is TGTGCCAGCAGCTTAGTTCAGGGTCCCTATGGCTACACCTTC. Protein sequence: CASSLVQGPYGYTF.

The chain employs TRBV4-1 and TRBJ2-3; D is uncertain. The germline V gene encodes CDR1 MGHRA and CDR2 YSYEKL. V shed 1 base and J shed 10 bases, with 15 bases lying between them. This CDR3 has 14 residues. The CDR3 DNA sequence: TGCGCCAGCAGCCAAGTGGGTGACCAACCCGCGCAGTATTTT. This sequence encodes CASSQVGDQPAQYF.

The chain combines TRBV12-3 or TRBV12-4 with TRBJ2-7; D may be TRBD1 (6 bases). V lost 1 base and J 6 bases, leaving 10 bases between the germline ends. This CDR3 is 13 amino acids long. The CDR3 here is CASSLVQGIEQYF. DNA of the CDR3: TGTGCCAGCAGTTTAGTACAGGGCATCGAGCAGTACTTC.

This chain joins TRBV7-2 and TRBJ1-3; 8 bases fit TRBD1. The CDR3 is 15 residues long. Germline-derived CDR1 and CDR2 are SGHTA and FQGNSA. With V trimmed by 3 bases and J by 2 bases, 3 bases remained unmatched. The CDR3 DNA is TGTGCCAGCAGCTTTGCAGGGGGCCCTGGAAACACCATATATTTT. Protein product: CASSFAGGPGNTIYF.

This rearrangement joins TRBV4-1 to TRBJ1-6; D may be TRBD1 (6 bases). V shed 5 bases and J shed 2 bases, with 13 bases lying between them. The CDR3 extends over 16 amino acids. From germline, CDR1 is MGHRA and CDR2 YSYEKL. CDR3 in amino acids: CASSKGGGPYNSPLHF. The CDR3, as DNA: TGCGCCAGCAGCAAAGGGGGAGGCCCCTATAATTCACCCCTCCACTTT.

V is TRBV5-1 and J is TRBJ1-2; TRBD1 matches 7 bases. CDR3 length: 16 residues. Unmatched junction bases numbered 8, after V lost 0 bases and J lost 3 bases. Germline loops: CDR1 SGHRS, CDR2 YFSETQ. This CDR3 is CASSLGGTVPYYGYTF. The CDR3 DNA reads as TGCGCCAGCAGCTTGGGGGGGACAGTCCCCTACTATGGCTACACCTTC.

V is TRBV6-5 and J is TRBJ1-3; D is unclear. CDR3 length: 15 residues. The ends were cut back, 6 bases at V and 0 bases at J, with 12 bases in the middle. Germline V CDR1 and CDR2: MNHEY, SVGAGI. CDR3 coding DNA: TGTGCCAGCAGATCGAGACACAGCTCTGGAAACACCATATATTTT. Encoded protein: CASRSRHSSGNTIYF.

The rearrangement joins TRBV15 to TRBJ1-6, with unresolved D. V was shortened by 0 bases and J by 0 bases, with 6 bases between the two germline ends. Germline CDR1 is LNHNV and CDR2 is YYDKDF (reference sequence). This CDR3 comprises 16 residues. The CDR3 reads CATSRDPDSYNSPLHF. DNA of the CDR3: TGTGCCACCAGCAGAGATCCGGACTCCTATAATTCACCCCTCCACTTT.

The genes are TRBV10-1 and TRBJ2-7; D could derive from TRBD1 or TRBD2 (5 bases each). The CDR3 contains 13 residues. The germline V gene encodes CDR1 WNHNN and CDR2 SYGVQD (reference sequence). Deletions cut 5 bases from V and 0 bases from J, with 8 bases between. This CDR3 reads CASSPGSSYEQYF. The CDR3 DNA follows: TGCGCCAGCAGTCCAGGGAGCTCCTACGAGCAGTACTTC.

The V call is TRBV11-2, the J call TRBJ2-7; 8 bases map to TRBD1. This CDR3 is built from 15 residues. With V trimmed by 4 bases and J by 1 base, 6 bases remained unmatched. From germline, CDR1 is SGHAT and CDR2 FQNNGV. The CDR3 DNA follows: TGTGCCAGCAGCTGGACAGGGATCGGGTCCTACGAGCAGTACTTC. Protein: CASSWTGIGSYEQYF.

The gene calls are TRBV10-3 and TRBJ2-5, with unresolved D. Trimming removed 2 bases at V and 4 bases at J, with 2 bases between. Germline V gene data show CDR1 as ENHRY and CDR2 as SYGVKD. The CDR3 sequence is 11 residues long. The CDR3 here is CAISETETQYF. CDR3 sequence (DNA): TGTGCCATCAGTGAGACAGAGACCCAGTACTTC.

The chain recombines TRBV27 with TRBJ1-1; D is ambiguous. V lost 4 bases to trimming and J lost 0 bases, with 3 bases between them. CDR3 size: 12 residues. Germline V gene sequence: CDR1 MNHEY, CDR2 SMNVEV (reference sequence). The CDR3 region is CASSSVNTEAFF. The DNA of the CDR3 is TGTGCCAGCAGTTCGGTGAACACTGAAGCTTTCTTT.

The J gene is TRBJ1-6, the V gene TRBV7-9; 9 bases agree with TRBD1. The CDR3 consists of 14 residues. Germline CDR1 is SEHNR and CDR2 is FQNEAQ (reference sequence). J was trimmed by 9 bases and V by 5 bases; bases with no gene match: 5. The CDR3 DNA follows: TGTGCCAGCAGCCAGGGACAGGGAGGTTCACCCCTCCACTTT. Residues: CASSQGQGGSPLHF.

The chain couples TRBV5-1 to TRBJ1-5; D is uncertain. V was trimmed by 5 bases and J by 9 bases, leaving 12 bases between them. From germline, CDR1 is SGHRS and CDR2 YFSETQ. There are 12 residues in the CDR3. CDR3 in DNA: TGCGCCAGCAGGGAGGTTGGTGGGCCCCAGCATTTT. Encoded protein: CASREVGGPQHF.

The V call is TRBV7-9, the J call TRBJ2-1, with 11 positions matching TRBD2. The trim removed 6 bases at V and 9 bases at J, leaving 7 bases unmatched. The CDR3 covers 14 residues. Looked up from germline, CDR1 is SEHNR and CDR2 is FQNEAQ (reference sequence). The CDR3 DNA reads TGTGCCAGCAGTCCGCAGACTAGCGGGGTTGAGCAGTTCTTC. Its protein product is CASSPQTSGVEQFF.

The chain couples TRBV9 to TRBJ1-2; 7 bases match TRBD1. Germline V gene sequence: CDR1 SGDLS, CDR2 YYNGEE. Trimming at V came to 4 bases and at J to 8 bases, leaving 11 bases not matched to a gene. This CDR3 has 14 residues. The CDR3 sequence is CASSRDSAPSGYTF. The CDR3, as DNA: TGTGCCAGCAGCCGGGACAGCGCACCGTCCGGCTACACCTTC. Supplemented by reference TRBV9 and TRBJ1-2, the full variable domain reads DSGVTQTPKHLITATGQRVTLRCSPRSGDLSVYWYQQSLDQGLQFLIQYYNGEERAKGNILERFSAQQFPDLHSELNLSSLELGDSALYFCASSRDSAPSGYTFGSGTRLTVV.

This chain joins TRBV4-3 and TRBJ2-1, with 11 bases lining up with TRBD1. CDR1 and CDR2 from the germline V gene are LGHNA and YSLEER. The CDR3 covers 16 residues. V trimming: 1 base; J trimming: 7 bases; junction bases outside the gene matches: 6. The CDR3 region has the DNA TGCGCCAGCAGCCAAGCCGGGACAGGGGGAGGGAATGAGCAGTTCTTC. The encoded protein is CASSQAGTGGGNEQFF.